Sequencing of this TCR beta chain was carried out in a study of T cells after yellow fever vaccination. UMIs were added to TCR cDNA along with a universal primer site when it was made by 5'RACE template switching. TCRdb reprocessed the 5' RACE reads via MiXCR and lists one record per CDR3 protein. The sample consists of roughly 120,000 distinct CDR3 sequences, around 6.7% of them appearing once. There are many counts of this clonotype. The antigen remains unidentified. Study-wide results and limits: The secondary response showed a weaker magnitude and a faster peak, day 5 versus 15. Primary-vaccination clones mostly resurfaced post-booster (under 98% CD4, about 87% CD8). The study noted that FACS-sorted repertoires could contain abundant clonotypes contaminating from the bulk population.

The germline gives CDR1 LGHNA, CDR2 YSLEER. The CDR3 extends over 16 amino acids. The V end lost 0 bases, the J end lost 3 bases, and 14 bases lay between the germline ends. The receptor comes from a man younger than 30 who received the YFV17D yellow fever vaccine. This chain links TRBV4-3 with TRBJ1-2, with a possible D match to TRBD1 (5 bases). Specimen: CD4+ T cells sorted from PBMCs, collected roughly seven weeks after the first yellow fever vaccination. The DNA for the CDR3 is TGCGCCAGCAGCCAAGATCGAACGGGACCGTACTATGGCTACACCTTC. Its protein product is CASSQDRTGPYYGYTF.